Listed below are T cell receptor beta chains from one sample, sequenced in a study of technical replicates of blood from several donors. Generated by immunoSEQ multiplex PCR, the TCRdb table keeps only in-frame clones and is missing some. This table holds 75,000 or so clones, roughly 93% found once. The sequencing sample was made of T cells isolated from PBMCs. The origin of the receptors is a human donor in good health. CDR3s include the opening cysteine and the closing phenylalanine or tryptophan. D genes are given only for firm matches. Part of the rows lack a size; the others show once, few, many or a class for expanded clones.

clone_size	j_call	v_call	d_call	cdr3_nt	cdr3_aa
once	TRBJ1-2	TRBV6-5	-	TGTGCCAGCAGTTACGACTTTGGATATGGCTACACCTTC	CASSYDFGYGYTF
-	TRBJ2-1	TRBV4-1	TRBD2	TGCGCCAGCAGCCAAGTTGGACTAGCGGGACCGTACAATGAGCAGTTCTTC	CASSQVGLAGPYNEQFF
-	TRBJ1-2	TRBV29-1	-	TGCAGCGTTGCTGGGAGGGGCACTAACTATGGCTACACCTTC	CSVAGRGTNYGYTF
-	TRBJ2-7	TRBV11-2	TRBD2	TGTGCCAGCAGCCTCCGCCTAGCGGGAGTAGACGAGCAGTACTTC	CASSLRLAGVDEQYF
-	TRBJ1-1	TRBV19	-	TGTGCCAGTAGTCTCGCTTGGAGGGTGAACACTGAAGCTTTCTTT	CASSLAWRVNTEAFF
few	TRBJ1-1	TRBV7-3	-	TGTGCCAGCAGCTTTCCAGGGTCTCAAGCTTTCTTT	CASSFPGSQAFF
-	TRBJ2-1	TRBV30	-	TGTGCCTGGAGTGTACAGGGAGGGTGGGAGCAGTTCTTC	CAWSVQGGWEQFF
-	TRBJ2-2	TRBV5-1	TRBD1	TGCGCCAGCAGCTTAAGGACAGGGGTAAACACCGGGGAGCTGTTTTTT	CASSLRTGVNTGELFF
-	TRBJ2-5	TRBV5-1	-	TGCGCCAGCAGCTTGATCCCGGTTCAAGAGACCCAGTACTTC	CASSLIPVQETQYF
-	TRBJ2-7	TRBV28	TRBD1	TGTGCCAGTAAAGGGGGCGCGTATATCCACGAGCAGTACTTC	CASKGGAYIHEQYF
-	TRBJ2-2	TRBV7-9	-	TGTGCCAGCAGCTTACACAGACCTCAGGCCGGGGAGCTGTTTTTT	CASSLHRPQAGELFF
-	TRBJ1-4	TRBV27	-	TGTGCCAGCAGCTACGGGACGGCGGGGGAAAAACTGTTTTTT	CASSYGTAGEKLFF
-	TRBJ1-1	TRBV9	-	TGTGCCAGCAGCGTAGGCTCAGGGACTGAAGCTTTCTTT	CASSVGSGTEAFF
-	TRBJ1-5	TRBV9	TRBD1	TGTGCCAGCAGCGCGGGACAGGGTTATCAGCCCCAGCATTTT	CASSAGQGYQPQHF
-	TRBJ2-1	TRBV7-9	TRBD2	TGTGCCAGCAGCCTCACTACTAATTCACTAGCGGGGGGCAATGAGCAGTTCTTC	CASSLTTNSLAGGNEQFF
-	TRBJ2-5	TRBV4-2	TRBD2	TGTGCCAGCAGCCAAGGACAAGCGGGGGGCTTCCAAGAGACCCAGTACTTC	CASSQGQAGGFQETQYF
once	TRBJ1-5	TRBV29-1	-	TGCAGCGTGGATAGCGGGACGGATAATCAGCCCCAGCATTTT	CSVDSGTDNQPQHF
once	TRBJ1-1	TRBV27	-	TGTGCCAGCAGTTTATCGAGGAACACTGAAGCTTTCTTT	CASSLSRNTEAFF
-	TRBJ2-1	TRBV5-1	-	TGCGCCAGCAGTTATCGGGTAAGCTCCTACAATGAGCAGTTCTTC	CASSYRVSSYNEQFF
-	TRBJ2-1	TRBV29-1	-	TGCAGCGTTGAGCTAGGACTCAATGAGCAGTTCTTC	CSVELGLNEQFF
-	TRBJ2-1	TRBV5-1	-	TGCGCCAGCAGCTTGTCTCCAGGGGACTACAATGAGCAGTTCTTC	CASSLSPGDYNEQFF
-	TRBJ1-1	TRBV4-1	-	TGCGCCAGCAGCCAATCCGACGTAGCTGGCTCTGAAGCTTTCTTT	CASSQSDVAGSEAFF
few	TRBJ1-5	TRBV4-2	-	TGTGCCAGCAGCCAAGATCCACAACCCAATCAGCCCCAGCATTTT	CASSQDPQPNQPQHF
-	TRBJ2-7	TRBV7-9	TRBD2	TGTGCCAGCAGCCGCGCAGCGGGGGCCTACGAGCAGTACTTC	CASSRAAGAYEQYF
-	TRBJ1-1	TRBV19	-	TGTGCCAGTAGAGGAACAGGGAATGGAGACACTGAAGCTTTCTTT	CASRGTGNGDTEAFF
-	TRBJ2-2	TRBV2	TRBD2	TGTGCCAGCAGTGGACTAGCGGGACATGACGGGGAGCTGTTTTTT	CASSGLAGHDGELFF
-	TRBJ1-2	TRBV28	-	TGTGCCAGCATCCCTCTGAGTGAGGGCGGGAGAGGCTACACCTTC	CASIPLSEGGRGYTF
-	TRBJ1-5	TRBV7-2	TRBD1	TGTGCCAGCAGCCAGACAGGGCAGCCCCAGCATTTT	CASSQTGQPQHF
-	TRBJ2-5	TRBV30	TRBD2	TGTGCCTGGGGGCCAAAACCGGGACTAGCGGTTTACCAAGAGACCCAGTACTTC	CAWGPKPGLAVYQETQYF
few	TRBJ2-7	TRBV27	-	TGTGCCAGCAGTCCACCGGGACATTACGAGCAGTACTTC	CASSPPGHYEQYF